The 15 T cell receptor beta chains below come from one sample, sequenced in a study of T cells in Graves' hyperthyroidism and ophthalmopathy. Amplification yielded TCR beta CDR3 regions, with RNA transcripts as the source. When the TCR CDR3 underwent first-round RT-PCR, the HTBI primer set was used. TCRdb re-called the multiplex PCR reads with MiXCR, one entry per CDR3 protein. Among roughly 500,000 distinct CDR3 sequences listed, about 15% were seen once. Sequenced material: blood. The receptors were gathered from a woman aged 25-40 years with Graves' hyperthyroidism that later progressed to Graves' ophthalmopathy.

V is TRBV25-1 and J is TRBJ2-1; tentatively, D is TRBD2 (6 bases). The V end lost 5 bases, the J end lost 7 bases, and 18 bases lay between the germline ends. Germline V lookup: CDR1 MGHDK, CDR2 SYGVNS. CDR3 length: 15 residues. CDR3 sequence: CASSFLLGLANEQFF. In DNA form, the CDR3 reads TGTGCCAGCAGTTTTCTACTAGGCCTAGCGAATGAGCAGTTCTTC.

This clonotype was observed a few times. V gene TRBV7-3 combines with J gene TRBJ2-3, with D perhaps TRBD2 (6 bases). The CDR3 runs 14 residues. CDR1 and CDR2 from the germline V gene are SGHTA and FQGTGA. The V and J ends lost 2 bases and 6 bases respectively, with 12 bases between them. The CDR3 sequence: CASSLLASVDTQYF. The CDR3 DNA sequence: TGTGCCAGCAGCTTATTGGCTAGCGTTGATACGCAGTATTTT.

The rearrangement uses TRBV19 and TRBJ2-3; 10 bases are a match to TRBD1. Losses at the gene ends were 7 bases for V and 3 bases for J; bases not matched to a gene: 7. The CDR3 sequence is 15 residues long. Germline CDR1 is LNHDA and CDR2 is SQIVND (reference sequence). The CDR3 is CASKNDRGLTDTQYF. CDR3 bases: TGTGCCAGTAAAAATGACAGGGGGCTAACAGATACGCAGTATTTT.

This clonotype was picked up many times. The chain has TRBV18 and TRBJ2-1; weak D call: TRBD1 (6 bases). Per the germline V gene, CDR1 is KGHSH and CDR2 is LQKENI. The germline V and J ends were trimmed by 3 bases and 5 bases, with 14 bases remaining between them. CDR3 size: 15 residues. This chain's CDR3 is CASSPGAGRNNEQFF. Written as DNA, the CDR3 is TGTGCCAGCTCACCGGGGGCAGGGCGTAACAATGAGCAGTTCTTC. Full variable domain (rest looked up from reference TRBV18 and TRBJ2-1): NAGVMQNPRHLVRRRGQEARLRCSPMKGHSHVYWYRQLPEEGLKFMVYLQKENIIDESGMPKERFSAEFPKEGPSILRIQQVVRGDSAAYFCASSPGAGRNNEQFFGPGTRLTVL.

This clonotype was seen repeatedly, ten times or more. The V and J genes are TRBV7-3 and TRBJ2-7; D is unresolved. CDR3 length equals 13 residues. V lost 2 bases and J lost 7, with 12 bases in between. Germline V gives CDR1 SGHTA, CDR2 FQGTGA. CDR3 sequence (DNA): TGTGCCAGCAGCTTAGGCTCCCCTGGAGAGCAGTACTTC. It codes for CASSLGSPGEQYF.

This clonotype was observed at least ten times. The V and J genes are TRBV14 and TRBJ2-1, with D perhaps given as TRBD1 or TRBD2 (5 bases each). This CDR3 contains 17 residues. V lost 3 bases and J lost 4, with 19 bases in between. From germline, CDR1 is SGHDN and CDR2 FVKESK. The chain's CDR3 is CASSHINVGVQYNEQFF. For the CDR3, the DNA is TGTGCCAGCAGCCATATTAATGTGGGGGTTCAGTACAATGAGCAGTTCTTC. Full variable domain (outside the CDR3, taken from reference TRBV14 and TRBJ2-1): EAGVTQFPSHSVIEKGQTVTLRCDPISGHDNLYWYRRVMGKEIKFLLHFVKESKQDESGMPNNRFLAERTGGTYSTLKVQPAELEDSGVYFCASSHINVGVQYNEQFFGPGTRLTVL.

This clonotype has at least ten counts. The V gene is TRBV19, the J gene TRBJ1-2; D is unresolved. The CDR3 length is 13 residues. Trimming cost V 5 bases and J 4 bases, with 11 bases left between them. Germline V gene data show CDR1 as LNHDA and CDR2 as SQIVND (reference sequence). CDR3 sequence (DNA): TGTGCCAGTAGTGTATCCGTTGGCTATGGCTACACCTTC. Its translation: CASSVSVGYGYTF. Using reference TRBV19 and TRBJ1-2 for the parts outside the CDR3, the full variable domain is DGGITQSPKYLFRKEGQNVTLSCEQNLNHDAMYWYRQDPGQGLRLIYYSQIVNDFQKGDIAEGYSVSREKKESFPLTVTSAQKNPTAFYLCASSVSVGYGYTFGSGTRLTVV.

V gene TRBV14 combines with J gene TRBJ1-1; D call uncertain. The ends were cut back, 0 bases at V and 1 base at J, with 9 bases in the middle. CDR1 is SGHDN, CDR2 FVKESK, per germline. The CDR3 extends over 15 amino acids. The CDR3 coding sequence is TGTGCCAGCAGCCAAGAATTTGGCGGGAACACTGAAGCTTTCTTT. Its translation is CASSQEFGGNTEAFF.

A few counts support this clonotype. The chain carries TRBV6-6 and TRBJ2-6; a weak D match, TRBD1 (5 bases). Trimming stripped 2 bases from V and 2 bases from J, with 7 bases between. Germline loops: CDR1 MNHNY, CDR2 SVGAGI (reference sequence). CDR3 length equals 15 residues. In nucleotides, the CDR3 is TGTGCCAGCAGTTACGAAGGGGCTGGGGCCAACGTCCTGACTTTC. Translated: CASSYEGAGANVLTF.

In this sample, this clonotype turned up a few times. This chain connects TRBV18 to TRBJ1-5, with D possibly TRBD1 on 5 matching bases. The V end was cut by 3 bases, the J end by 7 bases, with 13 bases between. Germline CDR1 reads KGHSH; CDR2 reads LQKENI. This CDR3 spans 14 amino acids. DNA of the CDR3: TGTGCCAGCTCACCCTCCAGGGAGGAGCAGCCCCAGCATTTT. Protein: CASSPSREEQPQHF.

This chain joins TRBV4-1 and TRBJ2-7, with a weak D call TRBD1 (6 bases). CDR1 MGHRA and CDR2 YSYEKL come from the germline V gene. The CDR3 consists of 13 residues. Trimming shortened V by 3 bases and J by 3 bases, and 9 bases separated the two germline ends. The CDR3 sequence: CASSHPTGYEQYF. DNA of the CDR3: TGCGCCAGCAGCCACCCGACAGGCTACGAGCAGTACTTC.

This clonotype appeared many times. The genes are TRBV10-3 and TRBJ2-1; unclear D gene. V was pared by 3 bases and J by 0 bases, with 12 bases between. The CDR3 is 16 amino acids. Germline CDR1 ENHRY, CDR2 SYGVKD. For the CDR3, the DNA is TGTGCCATCAGTGAAGACGGGTACAGCTCCTACAATGAGCAGTTCTTC. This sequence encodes CAISEDGYSSYNEQFF.

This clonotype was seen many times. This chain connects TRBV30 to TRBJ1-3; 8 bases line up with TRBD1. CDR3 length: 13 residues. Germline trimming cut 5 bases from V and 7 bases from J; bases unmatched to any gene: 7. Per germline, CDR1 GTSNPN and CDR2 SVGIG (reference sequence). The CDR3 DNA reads TGTGCCTGGGGGAAGGACAGGGTGAACACCATATATTTT. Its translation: CAWGKDRVNTIYF.

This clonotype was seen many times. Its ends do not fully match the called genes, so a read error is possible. The CDR3 region is CATSRGTSGSTDTQYF. The CDR3 coding sequence is TGTGCCACCAGCCGCGGGACTAGCGGGAGCACGGATACGCAGTATTTT. The V call is TRBV24-1, the J call TRBJ2-3; TRBD2 matches 14 bases. The CDR3 is made up of 16 amino acids. CDR1 is KGHDR and CDR2 is SFDVKD in the germline V gene.

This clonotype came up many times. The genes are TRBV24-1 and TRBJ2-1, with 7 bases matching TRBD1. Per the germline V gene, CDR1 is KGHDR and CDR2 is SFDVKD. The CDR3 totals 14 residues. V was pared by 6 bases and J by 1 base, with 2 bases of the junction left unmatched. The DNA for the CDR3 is TGTGCCACCAGTCAACAGGGGTCCTACAATGAGCAGTTCTTC. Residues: CATSQQGSYNEQFF.